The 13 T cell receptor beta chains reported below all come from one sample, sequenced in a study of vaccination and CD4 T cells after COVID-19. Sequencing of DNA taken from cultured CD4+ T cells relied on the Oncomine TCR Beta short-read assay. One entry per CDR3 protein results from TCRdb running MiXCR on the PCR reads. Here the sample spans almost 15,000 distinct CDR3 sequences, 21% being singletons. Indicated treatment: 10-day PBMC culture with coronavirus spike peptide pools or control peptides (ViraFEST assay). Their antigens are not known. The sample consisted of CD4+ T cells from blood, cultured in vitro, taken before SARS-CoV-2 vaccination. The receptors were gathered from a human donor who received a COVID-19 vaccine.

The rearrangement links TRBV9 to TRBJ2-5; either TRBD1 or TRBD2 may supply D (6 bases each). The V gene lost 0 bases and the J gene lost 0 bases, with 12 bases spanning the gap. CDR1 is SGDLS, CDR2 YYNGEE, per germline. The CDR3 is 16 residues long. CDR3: CASSVEEGGHQETQYF. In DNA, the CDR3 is TGTGCCAGCAGCGTAGAGGAAGGGGGGCACCAAGAGACCCAGTACTTC.

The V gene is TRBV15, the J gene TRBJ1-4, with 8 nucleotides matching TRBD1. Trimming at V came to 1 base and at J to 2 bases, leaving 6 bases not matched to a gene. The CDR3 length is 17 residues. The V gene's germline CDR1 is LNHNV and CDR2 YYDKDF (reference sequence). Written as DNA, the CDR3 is TGTGCCACCAGCAGAGCTCCCAGGGGGCTTACTAATGAAAAACTGTTTTTT. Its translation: CATSRAPRGLTNEKLFF.

The CDR3 DNA reads TGTGCCAGCTGGGACTTAAGCTCCTACGAGCAGTACTTC. This encodes CASWDLSSYEQYF. The chain couples TRBV2 to TRBJ2-7, with a tentative D call TRBD2 (6 bases). Germline assignment: CDR1 SNHLY and CDR2 FYNNEI. Between the trimmed V and J ends, which lost 8 bases and 0 bases, there was a span of 11 bases. CDR3 size: 13 residues.

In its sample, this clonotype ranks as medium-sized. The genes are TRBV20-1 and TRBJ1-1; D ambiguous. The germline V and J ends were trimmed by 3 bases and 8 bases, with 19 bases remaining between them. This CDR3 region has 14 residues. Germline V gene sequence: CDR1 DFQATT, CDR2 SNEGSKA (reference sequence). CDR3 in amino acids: CSASQRLWGGEAFF. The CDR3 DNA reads TGCAGTGCTAGTCAGCGGCTGTGGGGAGGGGAAGCTTTCTTT.

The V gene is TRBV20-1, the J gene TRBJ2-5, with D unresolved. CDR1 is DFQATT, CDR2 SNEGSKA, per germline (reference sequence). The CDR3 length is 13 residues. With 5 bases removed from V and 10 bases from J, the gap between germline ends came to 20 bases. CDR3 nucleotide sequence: TGCAGTGCTCGCGACCGGGCCGAACTGGACCAGTACTTC. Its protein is CSARDRAELDQYF.

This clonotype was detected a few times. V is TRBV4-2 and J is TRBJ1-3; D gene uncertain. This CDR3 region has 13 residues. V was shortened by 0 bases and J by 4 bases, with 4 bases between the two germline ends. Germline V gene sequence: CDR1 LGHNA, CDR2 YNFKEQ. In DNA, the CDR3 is TGTGCCAGCAGCCAAGATCAAGGAAACACCATATATTTT. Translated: CASSQDQGNTIYF.

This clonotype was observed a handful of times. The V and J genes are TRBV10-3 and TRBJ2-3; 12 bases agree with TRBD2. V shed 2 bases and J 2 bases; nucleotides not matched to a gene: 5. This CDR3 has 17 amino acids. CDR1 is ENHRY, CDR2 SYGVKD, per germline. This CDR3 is CAISEGRLAGDTDTQYF. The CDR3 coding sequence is TGTGCCATCAGTGAGGGCCGACTAGCGGGGGACACAGATACGCAGTATTTT.

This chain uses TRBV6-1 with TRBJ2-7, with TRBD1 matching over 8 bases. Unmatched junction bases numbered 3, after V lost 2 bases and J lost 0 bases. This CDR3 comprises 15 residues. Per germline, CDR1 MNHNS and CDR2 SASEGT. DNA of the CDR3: TGTGCCAGCAGTGAACCAGGGGGCTTCTCCTACGAGCAGTACTTC. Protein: CASSEPGGFSYEQYF.

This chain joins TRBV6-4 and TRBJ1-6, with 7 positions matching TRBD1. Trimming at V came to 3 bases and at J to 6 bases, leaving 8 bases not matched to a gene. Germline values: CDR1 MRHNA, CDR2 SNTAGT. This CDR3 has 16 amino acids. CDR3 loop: CASSESGTVINSPLHF. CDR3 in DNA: TGTGCCAGCAGTGAGTCCGGGACAGTGATTAATTCACCCCTCCACTTT.

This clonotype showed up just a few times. The CDR3 loop reads CASSSRDRGQYF. CDR3 DNA: TGTGCCAGCAGTTCAAGGGACAGGGGACAGTACTTC. The V and J genes are TRBV12-3 or TRBV12-4 and TRBJ2-7, with 10 bases that match TRBD1. CDR3 length: 12 amino acids. V lost 4 bases to trimming and J lost 10 bases; unmatched junction nucleotides: 4.

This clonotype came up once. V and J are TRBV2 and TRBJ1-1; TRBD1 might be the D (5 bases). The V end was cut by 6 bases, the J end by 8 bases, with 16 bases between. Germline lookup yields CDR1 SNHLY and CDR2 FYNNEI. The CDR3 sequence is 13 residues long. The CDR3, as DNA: TGTGCCAGCAGCACCCGGGGCCACGAGGAAGCTTTCTTT. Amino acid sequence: CASSTRGHEEAFF.

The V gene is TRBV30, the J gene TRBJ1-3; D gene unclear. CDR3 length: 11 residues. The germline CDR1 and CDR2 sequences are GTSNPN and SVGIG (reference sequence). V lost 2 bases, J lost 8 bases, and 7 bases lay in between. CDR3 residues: CAWSTGDTIYF. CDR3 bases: TGTGCCTGGAGTACCGGGGACACCATATATTTT.

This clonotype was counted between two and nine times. The CDR3 coding sequence is TGTGCCAGCAGCCAATACAGATTTTATGGCTACACCTTC. Translated, it gives CASSQYRFYGYTF. V is TRBV16 and J is TRBJ1-2; no clear D. The CDR3 sequence is 13 residues long. Trimming cost V 1 base and J 5 bases, with 8 bases left between them. Germline V gene data show CDR1 as KGHSY and CDR2 as FQNENV.